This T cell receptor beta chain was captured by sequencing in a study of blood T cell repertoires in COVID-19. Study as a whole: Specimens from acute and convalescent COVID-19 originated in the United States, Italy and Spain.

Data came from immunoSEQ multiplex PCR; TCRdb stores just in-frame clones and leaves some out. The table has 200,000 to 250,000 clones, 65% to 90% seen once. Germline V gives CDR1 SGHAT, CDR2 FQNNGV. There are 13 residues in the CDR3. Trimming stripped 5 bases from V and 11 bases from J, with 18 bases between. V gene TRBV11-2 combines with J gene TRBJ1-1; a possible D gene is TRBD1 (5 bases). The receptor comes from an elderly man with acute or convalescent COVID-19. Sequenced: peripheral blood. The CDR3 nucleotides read TGTGCCAGCAGCCCCCAGGGCGACAGTGGCGCTTTCTTT. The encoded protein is CASSPQGDSGAFF. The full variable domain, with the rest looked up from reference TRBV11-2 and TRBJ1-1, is EAGVAQSPRYKIIEKRQSVAFWCNPISGHATLYWYQQILGQGPKLLIQFQNNGVVDDSQLPKDRFSAERLKGVDSTLKIQPAKLEDSAVYLCASSPQGDSGAFFGQGTRLTVV.